This T cell receptor beta chain was recovered during a study of Ad26.COV2.S vaccination and SARS-CoV-2 variants. Study at large: Donor was one of the participants in the Ad26.COV2.S arm of the COV1001 trial. Study outcomes and limitations: Spike-specific TCR breadth ran higher among vaccine recipients than placebo recipients.

Profiled with immunoSEQ multiplex PCR; TCRdb holds only in-frame clones, not every one. The sample has a few hundred thousand clones, 70% to 90% seen once. Treatment meaning: roughly 20 received Ad26.COV2.S at low or high dose, single or two shots; roughly 5 received placebo; per-sample allocation not given. Sampling was done on day 63 after the first vaccine or placebo injection. The sample came from a Boston adult aged 18-55 years. An Ad26 vector that expressed Wuhan-strain SARS-CoV-2 spike constituted the vaccine. A word on this clone: Its target is unknown.

Per germline, CDR1 SEHNR and CDR2 FQNEAQ (reference sequence). The CDR3 has 13 amino acids. The V and J ends lost 3 bases and 2 bases respectively, with 7 bases between them. The rearrangement joins TRBV7-9 to TRBJ1-1; D not resolved. This clonotype was sampled from a person between 18 and 65 years old who received the Ad26.COV2.S COVID-19 vaccine or a placebo. Here the sequenced sample was peripheral blood, taken in a trial of Ad26.COV2.S vaccine versus placebo. CDR3 bases: TGTGCCAGCAGCTTTAGACAAAACACTGAAGCTTTCTTT. Its protein is CASSFRQNTEAFF.